This T cell receptor (beta chain) was profiled in a study of blood T cell repertoires in COVID-19. V lost 2 bases to trimming and J lost 9 bases, with 23 bases between them. The CDR3 length is 16 residues. CDR1 is SQVTM and CDR2 is ANQGSEA in the germline V gene. Profiling relied on immunoSEQ multiplex PCR, and the TCRdb table lists in-frame clones only, not all of them. The data show 150,000 to 200,000 clones, about 81% seen once. Sequenced sample: peripheral blood. This TCR derives from a woman older than 75 with COVID-19, enrolled during active disease. The chain carries TRBV29-1 and TRBJ2-1, with D possibly being TRBD2 (5 bases). CDR3 nucleotide sequence: TGCAGCGTTGAACCCCCCGCCAAAAGGGTCCGGGGTGAGCAGTTCTTC. Translating gives CSVEPPAKRVRGEQFF.